Listed below are T cell receptor beta chains from one sample, sequenced in a study of shared clonotypes between healthy human individuals. Repertoires were generated with immunoSEQ multiplex PCR, while TCRdb's copy carries only in-frame clones and drops some. The sample includes 500,000 or so clones, approximately 95% seen only once; the top ten take nearly 0.065%. Sample: naive CD4+ T cells sorted from blood. All receptors derive from a woman in her twenties or thirties in good health. The CDR3 runs from the conserved cysteine through the conserved F or W. Fields, in order: clone size, V gene, D gene, J gene, CDR3 DNA, CDR3 protein. D genes are given only for firm matches. Only some rows state a clone size, as once, few, many or a class for expanded clones.

NA	TRBV6-5	NA	TRBJ1-2	TGTGCCAGCAGTTACGGTATAGACAACGACTATGGCTACACCTTC	CASSYGIDNDYGYTF
once	TRBV19	TRBD2	TRBJ2-7	TGTGCCGTGGCCGGGGGGGCCCCCTACGAGCAGTACTTC	CAVAGGAPYEQYF
NA	TRBV5-1	NA	TRBJ2-5	TGCGCCAGCAGCTTGGGTGTCCTGGGTCGGGAGACCCAGTACTTC	CASSLGVLGRETQYF
NA	TRBV18	NA	TRBJ2-2	TGTGCCAGCTCACCCCTCGGAGGACTACACTATAACACCGGGGAGCTGTTTTTT	CASSPLGGLHYNTGELFF
NA	TRBV5-1	TRBD1	TRBJ2-2	TGCGCCAGCAGCCATGGACAGGGGACGGTCGGGGAGCTGTTTTTT	CASSHGQGTVGELFF
few	TRBV27	NA	TRBJ1-5	TGTGCCAGCAGTCATGACAGGTCCCGAGAGCCCCAGCATTTT	CASSHDRSREPQHF
once	TRBV11-2	NA	TRBJ1-3	TGTGCCAGCAGCCCACTCACAATCCGGGCTTCCTCTGGAAACACCATATATTTT	CASSPLTIRASSGNTIYF
NA	TRBV19	TRBD2	TRBJ2-1	TGTGCCAGTAGTATCGGTAGCGGGAGGGTCTTCGGGAATGAGCAGTTCTTC	CASSIGSGRVFGNEQFF
NA	TRBV4-1	TRBD1	TRBJ2-1	TGCGCCAGCAGCCCAGGACAAGGACAGGGAAACAATGAGCAGTTCTTC	CASSPGQGQGNNEQFF
NA	TRBV5-8	NA	TRBJ1-5	TGTGCCAGCAGCCGGGGCCTCGGGGGCAATCAGCCCCAGCATTTT	CASSRGLGGNQPQHF
NA	TRBV7-9	TRBD2	TRBJ2-1	TGTGCCAGCAGCTTAGCGGGGACTAGCGGGAGGACATCCTACAATGAGCAGTTCTTC	CASSLAGTSGRTSYNEQFF
NA	TRBV28	TRBD1	TRBJ2-7	TGTGCCAGCAGTCTACGACAGGGGCCGAGGGCCTACGAGCAGTACTTC	CASSLRQGPRAYEQYF
NA	TRBV28	NA	TRBJ2-5	TGTGCCAGCAGTATGGGGGGGCCCCAAGAGACCCAGTACTTC	CASSMGGPQETQYF
NA	TRBV28	TRBD2	TRBJ2-7	TGTGCCAGCAGGAAAGCTAGCGGGAGTTTCTACGAGCAGTACTTC	CASRKASGSFYEQYF
NA	TRBV4-2	NA	TRBJ2-5	TGTGCCAGCAGCGTCACCGGACAGCCACACCAAGAGACCCAGTACTTC	CASSVTGQPHQETQYF
NA	TRBV27	NA	TRBJ2-2	TGTGCCAGCAGTTTAGTTTGGGGAACGGGCGGGGAGCTGTTTTTT	CASSLVWGTGGELFF
NA	TRBV5-1	TRBD1	TRBJ1-4	TGCGCCAGCAGCCGGACTGGACAGGGCTATAATGAAAAACTGTTTTTT	CASSRTGQGYNEKLFF
NA	TRBV11-2	TRBD2	TRBJ2-7	TGTGCCAGCATTAAGGGACTAGCGGGAGGGCCAGGCGAGCAGTACTTC	CASIKGLAGGPGEQYF